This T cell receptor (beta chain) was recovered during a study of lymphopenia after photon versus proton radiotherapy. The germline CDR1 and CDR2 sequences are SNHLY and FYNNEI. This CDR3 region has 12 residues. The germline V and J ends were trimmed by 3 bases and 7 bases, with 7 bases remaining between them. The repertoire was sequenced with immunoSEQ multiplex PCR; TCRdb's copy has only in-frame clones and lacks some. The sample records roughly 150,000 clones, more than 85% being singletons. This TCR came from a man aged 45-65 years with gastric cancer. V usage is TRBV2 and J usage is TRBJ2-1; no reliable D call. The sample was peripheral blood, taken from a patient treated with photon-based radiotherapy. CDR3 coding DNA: TGTGCCAGCAGTGAGCTAGGGAATGAGCAGTTCTTC. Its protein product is CASSELGNEQFF.